Below, 14 T cell receptor beta chains from the same sample are listed, as sequenced in a study of cytomegalovirus exposure and HLA in healthy donors. Researchers ran the PCR with 60 Vbeta and 13 Jbeta primers. The method was immunoSEQ multiplex PCR; TCRdb's version includes in-frame clones alone and lacks a portion of them. In all, the sample yields tens of thousands of clones. The material sequenced was PBMCs. The receptors stem from a male donor in good health and CMV-seronegative.

The chain uses TRBV5-6 and TRBJ2-3, with D tentatively TRBD1 (5 bases). Deletions cut 0 bases from V and 5 bases from J, with 16 bases between. The CDR3 runs 16 residues. Germline V gene sequence: CDR1 SGHDT, CDR2 YYEEEE. Here the CDR3 DNA reads TGTGCCAGCAGCTTGGTAGGGGAACGAGGAAGAGATACGCAGTATTTT. Its translation: CASSLVGERGRDTQYF.

The J gene is TRBJ2-5, the V gene TRBV5-4; possibly TRBD1 for D (7 bases). The V end lost 6 bases, the J end lost 8 bases, and 17 bases lay between the germline ends. Germline V gene data show CDR1 as SGHNT and CDR2 as YYREEE (reference sequence). CDR3 length: 13 amino acids. CDR3 sequence reads: CASTFRQGGTQYF. In DNA, the CDR3 is TGTGCCAGCACCTTTCGACAGGGAGGAACCCAGTACTTC.

This sequence joins TRBV7-2 and TRBJ2-2, with D hard to call. Germline CDR1 and CDR2: SGHTA and FQGNSA. V was trimmed by 7 bases and J by 1 base, leaving 10 bases between them. The CDR3 is 14 residues long. The CDR3: CASNFRKNTGELFF. CDR3 in DNA: TGTGCCAGCAACTTTAGAAAGAACACCGGGGAGCTGTTTTTT.

This chain joins TRBV4-3 and TRBJ2-5; D is possibly TRBD1 (6 bases). CDR1 is LGHNA, CDR2 YSLEER, per germline. The V end lost 4 bases, the J end lost 5 bases, and 14 bases lay between the germline ends. The CDR3 runs to 14 residues. The CDR3 DNA follows: TGCGCCAGCAGCCGACAGGAGGCCGGGGAGACCCAGTACTTC. Translated: CASSRQEAGETQYF.

The chain combines TRBV6-1 with TRBJ2-1; 13 positions match TRBD2. The CDR3 runs 18 residues. Per the germline V gene, CDR1 is MNHNS and CDR2 is SASEGT. With 4 bases clipped from V and 8 bases from J, the junction kept 14 bases outside the gene matches. The CDR3 DNA reads TGTGCCAGCAGTGCCCCGGGACTAGCGGGAAGATGGAGCGATGAGCAGTTCTTC. This translates into CASSAPGLAGRWSDEQFF.

This chain connects TRBV18 to TRBJ1-6, with TRBD1 matching 9 bases. V was pared by 6 bases and J by 7 bases, with 10 bases of the junction left unmatched. The CDR3 extends over 16 amino acids. Per the germline V gene, CDR1 is KGHSH and CDR2 is LQKENI. The CDR3 DNA follows: TGTGCCAGCTCCCAGGGACAGGGTTCGTCGAATTCACCCCTCCACTTT. Protein: CASSQGQGSSNSPLHF.

The J gene is TRBJ2-7, the V gene TRBV30, with 7 nucleotides matching TRBD2. Germline V lookup: CDR1 GTSNPN, CDR2 SVGIG (reference sequence). The CDR3 consists of 13 residues. The trim removed 4 bases at V and 4 bases at J, leaving 7 bases unmatched. The CDR3 is CAWTLAGEYEQYF. The CDR3 region has the DNA TGTGCCTGGACCTTGGCGGGAGAGTACGAGCAGTACTTC.

The genes are TRBV7-2 and TRBJ1-5, with TRBD1 identical over 10 bases. The junction had 12 bases not matched to a gene; V was cut back by 4 bases and J by 9 bases. CDR1 and CDR2 (germline): SGHTA, FQGNSA. The CDR3 is made up of 16 amino acids. The CDR3 coding sequence is TGTGCCAGCAGCTCAGCCGGGACAGGGGTCCGGTGGCCCCAGCATTTT. This gives the protein CASSSAGTGVRWPQHF.

The chain couples TRBV15 to TRBJ1-3; D may be TRBD1 (6 bases). V dropped 4 bases and J dropped 0 bases, with 13 bases sitting between them. This CDR3 has 16 residues. CDR1 is LNHNV and CDR2 is YYDKDF in the germline V gene (reference sequence). CDR3 protein: CATSKPDSRSGNTIYF. CDR3 in DNA: TGTGCCACCAGCAAGCCGGACAGCCGCTCTGGAAACACCATATATTTT.

CDR3 residues: CASSQVTGFTGELFF. CDR3 nucleotide sequence: TGTGCCAGCAGCCAAGTGACAGGGTTTACCGGGGAGCTGTTTTTT. The rearrangement joins TRBV14 to TRBJ2-2, with 7 positions matching TRBD1. The CDR3 spans 15 residues. Germline V gives CDR1 SGHDN, CDR2 FVKESK. The V segment lost 1 base and the J segment 5 bases; nucleotides outside the gene matches: 4.

The chain is built from TRBV15 and TRBJ2-7; D perhaps matches TRBD2 (6 bases). Germline V gives CDR1 LNHNV, CDR2 YYDKDF (reference sequence). Trimming shortened V by 0 bases and J by 5 bases, and 14 bases separated the two germline ends. The CDR3 has 15 amino acids. For the CDR3, the DNA is TGTGCCACCAGCAGAGATTTCGGGGGAGTCCACGAGCAGTACTTC. This gives the protein CATSRDFGGVHEQYF.

This chain joins TRBV7-2 and TRBJ2-7; weak D call: TRBD1 (6 bases). The CDR3 is 14 amino acids. The germline CDR1 and CDR2 sequences are SGHTA and FQGNSA. The ends were cut back, 5 bases at V and 2 bases at J, with 13 bases in the middle. The CDR3 bases are TGTGCCAGCAGCATTGACAGGCCGACCTACGAGCAGTACTTC. Translation gives CASSIDRPTYEQYF.

The rearrangement joins TRBV2 to TRBJ2-2; D remains ambiguous. This CDR3 is 14 amino acids long. Germline lookup yields CDR1 SNHLY and CDR2 FYNNEI. Between the trimmed V and J ends, which lost 7 bases and 6 bases, there was a span of 15 bases. The CDR3 here is CASKQVEFPGELFF. Written as DNA, the CDR3 is TGTGCCAGCAAGCAGGTAGAATTCCCCGGGGAGCTGTTTTTT.

This chain joins TRBV5-1 and TRBJ2-2, with TRBD2 identical over 11 bases. V trimming: 5 bases; J trimming: 6 bases; junction bases outside the gene matches: 9. Looked up from germline, CDR1 is SGHRS and CDR2 is YFSETQ. The length of the CDR3 is 16 residues. This chain's CDR3 is CASSPGTSGFSGELFF. CDR3 sequence (DNA): TGCGCCAGCAGTCCCGGGACTAGCGGCTTCTCCGGGGAGCTGTTTTTT.